This record covers a single T cell receptor beta chain. Libraries were prepared by immunoSEQ multiplex PCR; TCRdb keeps only in-frame clonotypes and omits some of them. Of 150,000 or so clones listed, 80% to 90% are singletons. These data originate in a study of blood T cell repertoires in COVID-19. Study summary: From T cells, B-cell-depleted T cells, or PBMCs came the material, which was cDNA or gDNA.

The CDR3 is made up of 14 amino acids. Germline V gene sequence: CDR1 SGHAT, CDR2 FQNNGV. The junction had 4 bases not matched to a gene; V was cut back by 5 bases and J by 0 bases. Sequenced sample: peripheral blood. The V call is TRBV11-2, the J call TRBJ2-7, with 7 bases matching TRBD1. The TCR was taken from a man between 18 and 29 years old with COVID-19, enrolled during active disease. CDR3 sequence (DNA): TGTGCCAGCAGCCTCGGGACAGTCTCCTACGAGCAGTACTTC. It encodes CASSLGTVSYEQYF.